The clone carrying this TCR beta chain showed up just a few times. V shed 3 bases and J shed 4 bases, with 10 bases lying between them. This CDR3 is built from 14 residues. These data originate in a study of T-cell memory formation after mild COVID-19. 5'RACE, which relied on constant-segment primers, yielded TCR alpha and TCR beta cDNA libraries carrying sample barcodes and UMIs. TCRdb processed the 5' RACE reads anew with MiXCR; each CDR3 protein has one entry. Of around 450,000 distinct CDR3 sequences in the sample, about 19% were seen once. The sequence came from an adult woman who had mild COVID-19 (a few samples of this study predate the infection). Cell type and time point are not known. The rearrangement joins TRBV12-3 or TRBV12-4 to TRBJ1-5; D might be TRBD1 (5 bases). Sequenced material: PBMCs or a T cell subset sorted from them (not recorded which). The CDR3 coding sequence is TGTGCCAGCAGTTTTAGACAGTCTAATCAGCCCCAGCATTTT. Amino acid sequence: CASSFRQSNQPQHF.